This T cell receptor (beta chain) was retrieved from a study of T cell repertoires in cytomegalovirus infection. Study details: Public TCR beta signatures were indicative of both CMV infection and a matching HLA type.

Germline V CDR1 and CDR2: MNHNY, SVGAGI (reference sequence). The V end lost 3 bases, the J end lost 0 bases, and 18 bases lay between the germline ends. The CDR3 sequence is 18 residues long. In TCRdb, the reads were re-called with MiXCR into one record per CDR3 protein. The data show approximately 490,000 distinct CDR3 sequences, around 10% seen once. This clonotype was counted many times. Its antigen is unknown. Study-wide findings and caveats: Ex vivo, HLA-C-restricted CMV-specific TCR beta clonotypes prevailed over the rest of the response. There were carriers of CMV plus the relevant HLA, and cumulative public TCR beta family frequency identified them.

The sample consisted of PBMCs. The chain uses TRBV6-6 and TRBJ1-5, with D unresolved. This clonotype was sampled from a human donor in good health (CMV status not recorded). Some clones in this sample may be carry-over from other donors' samples. This chain's CDR3 is CASSYATRRGYSNQPQHF. CDR3 DNA sequence: TGTGCCAGCAGTTATGCGACAAGAAGAGGTTATAGCAATCAGCCCCAGCATTTT.